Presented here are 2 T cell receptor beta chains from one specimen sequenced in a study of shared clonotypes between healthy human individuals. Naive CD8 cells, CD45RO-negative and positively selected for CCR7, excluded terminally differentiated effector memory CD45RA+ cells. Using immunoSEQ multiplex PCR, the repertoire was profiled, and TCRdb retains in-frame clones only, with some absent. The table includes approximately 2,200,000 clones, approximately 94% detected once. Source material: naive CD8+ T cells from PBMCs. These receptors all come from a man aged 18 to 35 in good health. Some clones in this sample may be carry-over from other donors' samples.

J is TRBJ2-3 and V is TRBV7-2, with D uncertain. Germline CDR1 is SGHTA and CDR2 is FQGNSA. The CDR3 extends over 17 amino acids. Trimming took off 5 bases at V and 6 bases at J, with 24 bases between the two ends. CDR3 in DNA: TGTGCCAGCAGCCCGCCGGTGGATCTCATACACTGGGATACGCAGTATTTT. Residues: CASSPPVDLIHWDTQYF.

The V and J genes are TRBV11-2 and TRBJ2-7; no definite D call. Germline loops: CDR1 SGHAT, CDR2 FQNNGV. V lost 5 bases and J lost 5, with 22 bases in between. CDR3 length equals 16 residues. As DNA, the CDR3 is TGTGCCAGCAGCCCACAGTGGGGTCCCGCTGGTGACGAGCAGTACTTC. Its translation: CASSPQWGPAGDEQYF.